A selection of T cell receptor beta chains follows, all from one sample in a study of human T cells and chemical hapten exposure. A single record per CDR3 protein comes from TCRdb applying MiXCR to the RACE reads. The sample contains tens of thousands of distinct CDR3 sequences, roughly a tenth of which appear only once. Material: whole blood, obtained in connection with sensitization to the hapten diphenylcyclopropenone (DPC). The receptors derive from a woman between 50 and 59 years old with alopecia areata. Some clones in this sample may be carry-over from other donors' samples. Both conserved end residues are part of each CDR3. Each record gives: D gene, V gene, clone size, J gene, CDR3 protein, CDR3 DNA. The D gene is left open where the match is weak. The size of a clone is reported for some rows only, either as once, few or many, or as a class for expanded clones.

-	TRBV18	many	TRBJ2-1	CASSPVLGESSYNEQFF	TGTGCCAGCTCACCAGTTCTGGGGGAGAGCTCCTACAATGAGCAGTTCTTC
-	TRBV20-1	many	TRBJ1-6	CSAGRSSYNSPLHF	TGCAGTGCAGGGCGAAGCTCCTATAATTCACCCCTCCACTTT
TRBD1	TRBV3-1	many	TRBJ1-5	CASSPWDSFNQPQHF	TGTGCCAGCAGCCCCTGGGACAGCTTTAATCAGCCCCAGCATTTT
-	TRBV19	-	TRBJ2-7	CASSSSRGRAYEQYF	TGTGCCAGTAGTTCGTCCCGGGGCAGGGCCTACGAGCAGTACTTC
-	TRBV14	few	TRBJ2-3	CASSQVRGSTDTQYF	TGTGCCAGCAGCCAAGTCCGCGGCAGCACAGATACGCAGTATTTT
-	TRBV6-2/TRBV6-3	many	TRBJ1-5	CASSFPVRDSRGNQPQHF	TGTGCCAGCAGTTTTCCCGTCCGCGACAGTAGAGGCAATCAGCCCCAGCATTTT
-	TRBV18	few	TRBJ2-5	CASSPPGSQETQYF	TGTGCCAGCTCACCACCAGGGAGCCAAGAGACCCAGTACTTC
-	TRBV5-5	-	TRBJ1-1	CASSPQHMMNTEAFF	TGTGCCAGCAGCCCCCAACACATGATGAACACTGAAGCTTTCTTT
-	TRBV18	-	TRBJ2-7	CASSPDLQTYEQYF	TGTGCCAGCTCTCCAGACCTACAAACCTACGAGCAGTACTTC
-	TRBV15	few	TRBJ2-1	CATSRAFGGRGSYNEQFF	TGTGCCACCAGCAGAGCCTTCGGTGGACGGGGCTCCTACAATGAGCAGTTCTTC
TRBD1	TRBV30	-	TRBJ2-4	CASGTGPLAKNIQYF	TGTGCCTCCGGGACAGGGCCTTTAGCCAAAAACATTCAGTACTTC
-	TRBV29-1	many	TRBJ2-1	CSVENQGGYNEQFF	TGCAGCGTTGAAAACCAGGGGGGTTACAATGAGCAGTTCTTC
TRBD1	TRBV29-1	-	TRBJ2-6	CSVSNRDRGAGANVLTF	TGCAGCGTTTCAAACCGGGACAGGGGGGCTGGGGCCAACGTCCTGACTTTC
-	TRBV6-6	few	TRBJ1-6	CASSLQSPGSPLHF	TGTGCCAGCAGTCTACAGAGCCCTGGTTCACCCCTCCACTTT
-	TRBV7-6	few	TRBJ2-3	CASSLEGVSQYF	TGTGCCAGCAGCTTAGAGGGGGTTTCGCAGTATTTT
-	TRBV29-1	few	TRBJ2-7	CSVELQGYEQYF	TGCAGCGTTGAATTACAGGGATACGAGCAGTACTTC
TRBD2	TRBV12-3/TRBV12-4	few	TRBJ2-1	CASSGVLRGGLFNEQFF	TGTGCCAGCAGCGGTGTGTTACGGGGGGGCCTTTTTAATGAGCAGTTCTTC
TRBD1	TRBV5-1	-	TRBJ1-2	CASSWGQGADYGYTF	TGCGCCAGCAGCTGGGGACAGGGGGCCGACTATGGCTACACCTTC
-	TRBV3-1	-	TRBJ2-7	CASSQEARSTYEQYF	TGTGCCAGCAGCCAAGAGGCCAGGTCAACCTACGAGCAGTACTTC
-	TRBV12-5	-	TRBJ2-2	CASGRESNTGELFF	TGTGCTAGTGGGCGCGAATCTAACACCGGGGAGCTGTTTTTT
TRBD1	TRBV29-1	many	TRBJ2-5	CSVLKPGQGSGLAQYF	TGCAGCGTTCTGAAGCCCGGACAGGGTTCAGGTTTGGCCCAGTACTTC
TRBD2	TRBV20-1	many	TRBJ2-1	CSARVLSGAYNEQFF	TGCAGTGCTAGGGTCCTTAGCGGGGCCTACAATGAGCAGTTCTTC
-	TRBV18	-	TRBJ1-1	CASSPIPGRGAEAFF	TGTGCCAGCTCCCCAATCCCGGGGAGGGGGGCTGAAGCTTTCTTT
-	TRBV7-9	-	TRBJ2-5	CASSPLGLQETQYF	TGTGCCAGCAGTCCCTTGGGGCTCCAAGAGACCCAGTACTTC
TRBD2	TRBV5-1	-	TRBJ2-3	CASSLLTSGGAGDTQYF	TGCGCCAGCAGCTTACTGACTAGCGGGGGGGCCGGAGATACGCAGTATTTT
-	TRBV2	many	TRBJ2-2	CASSTDPPVGELFF	TGTGCCAGCAGCACGGACCCTCCTGTCGGGGAGCTGTTTTTT
-	TRBV28	many	TRBJ1-5	CASSLGQANQPQHF	TGTGCCAGCAGTTTGGGGCAGGCCAATCAGCCCCAGCATTTT
TRBD1	TRBV6-6	few	TRBJ2-5	CASSFTGVWAQYF	TGTGCCAGCAGTTTCACAGGGGTTTGGGCCCAGTACTTC